This T cell receptor (beta chain) derives from a study of blood T cell repertoires in COVID-19. Libraries were prepared by immunoSEQ multiplex PCR; TCRdb keeps only in-frame clonotypes and omits some of them. The sample lists tens of thousands of clones; roughly 85% were seen once. V was clipped by 7 bases and J by 3 bases; unmatched bases: 11. Germline V gene data show CDR1 as MNHEY and CDR2 as SMNVEV (reference sequence). The CDR3 sequence is 15 residues long. Sequencing was carried out using peripheral blood. The gene calls are TRBV27 and TRBJ1-1; 7 nucleotides align to TRBD1. The receptor was isolated from a woman in her fifties or sixties with acute or convalescent COVID-19. The CDR3 protein is CASTETGWGDTEAFF. The CDR3 region has the DNA TGTGCCAGCACCGAGACAGGGTGGGGAGACACTGAAGCTTTCTTT.